This T cell receptor (beta chain) comes out of a study of technical replicates of blood from a few donors. TCRdb's table, derived via immunoSEQ multiplex PCR, lists solely in-frame clones and lacks some. The repertoire holds tens of thousands of clones, roughly 93% seen once, with roughly 0.26% in the top ten. Germline-derived CDR1 and CDR2 are SGHRS and YFSETQ. The CDR3 is 14 residues long. The V end was cut by 0 bases, the J end by 9 bases, with 13 bases between. The sequenced sample was T cells isolated from PBMCs. The sequence was collected from a human donor in good health. The chain recombines TRBV5-1 with TRBJ2-4; tentatively, D is TRBD2 (5 bases). The CDR3 sequence is CASSLGESKGIQYF. CDR3 coding DNA: TGCGCCAGCAGCTTGGGGGAGTCCAAGGGCATTCAGTACTTC.